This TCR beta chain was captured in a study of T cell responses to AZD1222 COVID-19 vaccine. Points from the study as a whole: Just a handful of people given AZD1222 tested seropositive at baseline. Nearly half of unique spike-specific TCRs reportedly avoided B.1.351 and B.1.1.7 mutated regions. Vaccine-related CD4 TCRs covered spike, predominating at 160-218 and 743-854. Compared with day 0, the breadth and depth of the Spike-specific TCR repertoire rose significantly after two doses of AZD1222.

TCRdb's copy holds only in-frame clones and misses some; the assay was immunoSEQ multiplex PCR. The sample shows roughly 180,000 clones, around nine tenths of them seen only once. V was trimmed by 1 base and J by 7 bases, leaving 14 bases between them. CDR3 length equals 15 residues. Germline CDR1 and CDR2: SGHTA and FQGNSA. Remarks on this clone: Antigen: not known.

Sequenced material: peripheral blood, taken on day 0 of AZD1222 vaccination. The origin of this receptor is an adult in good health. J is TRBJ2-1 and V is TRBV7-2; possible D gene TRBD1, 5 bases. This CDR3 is CASSLEWSPGNEQFF. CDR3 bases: TGTGCCAGCAGCTTAGAGTGGTCCCCAGGGAATGAGCAGTTCTTC. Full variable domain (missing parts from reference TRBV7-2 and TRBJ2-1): GAGVSQSPSNKVTEKGKDVELRCDPISGHTALYWYRQSLGQGLEFLIYFQGNSAPDKSGLPSDRFSAERTGGSVSTLTIQRTQQEDSAVYLCASSLEWSPGNEQFFGPGTRLTVL.